Reported below is one T cell receptor beta chain. Antigen: not known. The CDR3 covers 16 residues. Germline CDR1 and CDR2: SGHRS and YFSETQ. J was trimmed by 1 base and V by 8 bases; bases with no gene match: 13. This specimen belongs to a study of OX40 agonist ivuxolimab in advanced cancers. Study context: Hepatocellular carcinoma, melanoma, renal cell or head and neck cancer affected the dose-escalation patients.

Findings of the study overall: CD4+ and CD8+ blood T cells expanded clonally by week 6 at 0.1 to 3.0 mg/kg.

Some clones are missing from TCRdb's copy, which holds only in-frame ones; the method was immunoSEQ multiplex PCR. The repertoire consists of tens of thousands of clones, with 80% to 90% occurring once and the leading ten covering approximately 32%. This specimen consisted of CD4+ or CD8+ T cells sorted from blood, obtained in a trial of the OX40 agonist ivuxolimab. The clonotype comes from an adult with an advanced solid tumor such as melanoma, head and neck, liver or kidney cancer. The genes are TRBV5-1 and TRBJ2-3; 7 bases align to TRBD1. The chain's CDR3 is CARSPTGHLRTDTQYF. In nucleotides, the CDR3 is TGCGCCAGGAGTCCGACAGGGCACTTACGCACAGATACGCAGTATTTT. Full variable domain (remainder filled in from reference TRBV5-1 and TRBJ2-3): KAGVTQTPRYLIKTRGQQVTLSCSPISGHRSVSWYQQTPGQGLQFLFEYFSETQRNKGNFPGRFSGRQFSNSRSEMNVSTLELGDSALYLCARSPTGHLRTDTQYFGPGTRLTVL.